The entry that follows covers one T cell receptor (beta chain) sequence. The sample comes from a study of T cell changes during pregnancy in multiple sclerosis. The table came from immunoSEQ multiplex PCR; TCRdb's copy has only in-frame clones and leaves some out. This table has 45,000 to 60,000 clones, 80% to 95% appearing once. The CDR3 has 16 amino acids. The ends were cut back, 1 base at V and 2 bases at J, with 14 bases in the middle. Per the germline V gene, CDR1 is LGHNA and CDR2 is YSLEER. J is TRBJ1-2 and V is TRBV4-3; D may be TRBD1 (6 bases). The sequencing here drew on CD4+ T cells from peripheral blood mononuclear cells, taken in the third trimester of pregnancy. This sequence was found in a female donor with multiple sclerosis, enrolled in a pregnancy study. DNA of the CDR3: TGCGCCAGCAGCCAAGCTTCGGGCACAGGGAACTATGGCTACACCTTC. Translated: CASSQASGTGNYGYTF.